These 10 T cell receptor beta chains originate from one sample sequenced in a study of blood T cell repertoires in COVID-19. TCRdb keeps only in-frame clones here, not all; method: immunoSEQ multiplex PCR. The table has fewer than 300,000 clones, about 87% seen once; the top ten hold around 7.8%. Sequencing was performed on peripheral blood. The receptors originated from a human donor in a cohort sampled during active COVID-19.

CDR3 in DNA: TGTGCCAGTAGTCAGGGAAAAAGGAGGGTGTATCAGCCCCAGCATTTT. Translation: CASSQGKRRVYQPQHF. V is TRBV19 and J is TRBJ1-5; D is perhaps TRBD1 (5 bases). The germline V gene encodes CDR1 LNHDA and CDR2 SQIVND (reference sequence). The CDR3 totals 16 residues. Trimming stripped 5 bases from V and 5 bases from J, with 19 bases between.

The chain joins TRBV3-1 (or the pseudogene TRBV3-2) to TRBJ2-5; 7 nucleotides agree with TRBD2. This CDR3 is 14 amino acids long. Germline V CDR1 and CDR2: LGHDT, YNNKEL (reference sequence). Trimming took 4 bases from V and 4 from J; bases not matched to a gene: 6. CDR3 DNA sequence: TGTGCCAGCAGCCGACGCGGGAGTCGAGAGACCCAGTACTTC. This gives the protein CASSRRGSRETQYF.

The chain joins TRBV5-1 to TRBJ2-7; 7 positions agree with TRBD2. Germline trimming cut 4 bases from V and 2 bases from J; bases unmatched to any gene: 6. The CDR3 is 14 residues long. Germline loops: CDR1 SGHRS, CDR2 YFSETQ. The CDR3 nucleotides are TGCGCCAGCAGCCACCGTGGGGGGGCCTACGAGCAGTACTTC. Protein sequence: CASSHRGGAYEQYF.

The chain links TRBV29-1 to TRBJ1-4, with a possible D match to TRBD1 (5 bases). The ends were cut back, 3 bases at V and 7 bases at J, with 9 bases in the middle. In germline, CDR1 is SQVTM, CDR2 ANQGSEA. The CDR3 spans 12 residues. CDR3 region: CSVEMGGEKLFF. The CDR3 nucleotides are TGCAGCGTTGAGATGGGGGGTGAAAAACTGTTTTTT.

This chain links TRBV5-1 with TRBJ2-5, with a tentative D call TRBD2 (5 bases). The V gene's germline CDR1 is SGHRS and CDR2 YFSETQ. CDR3 size: 15 residues. Trimming left V 4 bases short and J 2 bases short, with 15 bases between. The CDR3 spells CASSPSGMLQETQYF. The CDR3 coding sequence is TGCGCCAGCAGCCCCTCCGGGATGCTACAAGAGACCCAGTACTTC.

The chain couples TRBV6-5 to TRBJ2-7, with 7 bases fitting TRBD2. CDR1 and CDR2 from the germline V gene are MNHEY and SVGAGI. V trimming: 8 bases; J trimming: 4 bases; junction bases outside the gene matches: 11. The CDR3 runs to 14 residues. The CDR3 loop reads CASRRRGGLYEQYF. CDR3 DNA sequence: TGTGCCAGCCGACGGAGGGGAGGGTTATACGAGCAGTACTTC.

The chain uses TRBV20-1 and TRBJ2-5, with TRBD1 matching 10 bases. The length of the CDR3 is 14 residues. V shed 3 bases and J 7 bases; nucleotides not matched to a gene: 8. CDR1 and CDR2 (germline): DFQATT, SNEGSKA (reference sequence). The CDR3 region is CSASVRQGAGTQYF. The CDR3 coding sequence is TGCAGTGCTAGTGTACGACAGGGGGCAGGGACCCAGTACTTC.

The rearrangement uses TRBV9 and TRBJ2-1; 10 nucleotides agree with TRBD2. Germline loops: CDR1 SGDLS, CDR2 YYNGEE. Germline trimming cut 0 bases from V and 4 bases from J; bases unmatched to any gene: 7. The CDR3 sequence is 17 residues long. CDR3 coding DNA: TGTGCCAGCAGCGTAGAGGCTAGCGGGAGAGCATACAATGAGCAGTTCTTC. Encoded protein: CASSVEASGRAYNEQFF.

The chain links TRBV10-1 to TRBJ2-5; 10 nucleotides match TRBD2. This CDR3 spans 16 amino acids. Germline V lookup: CDR1 WNHNN, CDR2 SYGVQD (reference sequence). V lost 8 bases and J lost 1; bases outside the gene matches: 10. In nucleotides, the CDR3 is TGCGCCAGCCCTGAGGCGGCTAGCGGGGGCCAAGAGACCCAGTACTTC. Translation gives CASPEAASGGQETQYF.

The chain joins TRBV6-6 to TRBJ1-3; D might be TRBD1 (5 bases). Deletions cut 2 bases from V and 0 bases from J, with 8 bases between. The CDR3 runs 15 residues. Germline loops: CDR1 MNHNY, CDR2 SVGAGI (reference sequence). Written as DNA, the CDR3 is TGTGCCAGCAGTTACAGACAGAACTCTGGAAACACCATATATTTT. This sequence encodes CASSYRQNSGNTIYF.